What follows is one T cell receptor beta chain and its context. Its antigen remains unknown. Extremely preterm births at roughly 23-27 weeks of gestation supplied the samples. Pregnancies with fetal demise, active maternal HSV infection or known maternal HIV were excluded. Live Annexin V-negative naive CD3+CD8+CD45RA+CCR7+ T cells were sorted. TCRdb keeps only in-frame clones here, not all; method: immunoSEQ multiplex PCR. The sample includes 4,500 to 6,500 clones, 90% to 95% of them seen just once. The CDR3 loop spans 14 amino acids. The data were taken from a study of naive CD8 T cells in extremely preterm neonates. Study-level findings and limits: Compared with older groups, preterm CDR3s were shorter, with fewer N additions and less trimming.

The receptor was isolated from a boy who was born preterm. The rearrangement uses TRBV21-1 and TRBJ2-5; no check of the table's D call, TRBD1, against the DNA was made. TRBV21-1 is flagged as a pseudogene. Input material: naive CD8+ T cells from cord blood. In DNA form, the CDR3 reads TGTGCCAGCAGCAAAGACAGGGGGCAAGAGACCCAGTACTTC. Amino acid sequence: CASSKDRGQETQYF.